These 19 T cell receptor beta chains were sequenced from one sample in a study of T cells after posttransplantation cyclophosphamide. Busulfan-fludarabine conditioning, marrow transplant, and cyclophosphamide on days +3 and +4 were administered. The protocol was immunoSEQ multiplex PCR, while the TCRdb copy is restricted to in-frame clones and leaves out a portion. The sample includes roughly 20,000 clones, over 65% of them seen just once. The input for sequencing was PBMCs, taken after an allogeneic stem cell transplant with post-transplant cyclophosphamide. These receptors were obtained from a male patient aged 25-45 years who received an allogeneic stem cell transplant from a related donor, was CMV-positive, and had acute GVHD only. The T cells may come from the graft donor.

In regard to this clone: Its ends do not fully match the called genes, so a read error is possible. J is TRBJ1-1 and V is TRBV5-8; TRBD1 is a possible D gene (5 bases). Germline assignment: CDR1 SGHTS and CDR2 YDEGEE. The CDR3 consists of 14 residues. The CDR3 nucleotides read TGCGCCAGCAGCCAAGACAGTTCGGACACTGAAGCTTTCTTT. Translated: CASSQDSSDTEAFF.

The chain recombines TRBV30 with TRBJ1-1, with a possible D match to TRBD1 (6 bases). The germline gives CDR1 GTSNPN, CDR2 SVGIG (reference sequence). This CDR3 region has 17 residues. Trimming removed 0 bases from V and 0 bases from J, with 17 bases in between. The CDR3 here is CAWSVETGPLMNTEAFF. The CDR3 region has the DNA TGTGCCTGGAGTGTTGAGACAGGACCCTTGATGAACACTGAAGCTTTCTTT.

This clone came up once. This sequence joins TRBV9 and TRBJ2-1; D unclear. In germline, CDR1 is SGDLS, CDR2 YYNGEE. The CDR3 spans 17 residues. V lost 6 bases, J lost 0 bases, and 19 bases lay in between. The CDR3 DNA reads TGTGCCAGCAAAGTTGGATGGGCTGAGAGCTCCTACAATGAGCAGTTCTTC. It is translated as CASKVGWAESSYNEQFF. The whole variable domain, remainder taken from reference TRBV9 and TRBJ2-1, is DSGVTQTPKHLITATGQRVTLRCSPRSGDLSVYWYQQSLDQGLQFLIQYYNGEERAKGNILERFSAQQFPDLHSELNLSSLELGDSALYFCASKVGWAESSYNEQFFGPGTRLTVL.

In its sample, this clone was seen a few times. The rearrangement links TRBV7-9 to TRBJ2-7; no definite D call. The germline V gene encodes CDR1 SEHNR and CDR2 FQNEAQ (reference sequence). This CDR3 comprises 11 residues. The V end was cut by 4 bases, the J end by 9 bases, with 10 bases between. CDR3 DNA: TGTGCCAGCAGCTCCCAGGTTATGCAGTACTTC. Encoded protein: CASSSQVMQYF.

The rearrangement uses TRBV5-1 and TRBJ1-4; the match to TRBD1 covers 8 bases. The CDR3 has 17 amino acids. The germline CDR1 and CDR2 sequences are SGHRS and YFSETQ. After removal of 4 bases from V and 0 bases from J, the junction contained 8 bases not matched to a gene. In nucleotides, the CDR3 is TGCGCCAGCAGCCCCTCACAGGGGGGAGCAACTAATGAAAAACTGTTTTTT. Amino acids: CASSPSQGGATNEKLFF.

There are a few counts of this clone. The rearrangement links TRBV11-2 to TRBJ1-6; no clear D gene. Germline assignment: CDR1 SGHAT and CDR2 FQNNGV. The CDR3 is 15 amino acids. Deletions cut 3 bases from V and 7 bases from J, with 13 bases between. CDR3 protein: CASSLGQVGNSPLHF. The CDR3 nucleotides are TGTGCCAGCAGCTTGGGTCAGGTTGGGAATTCACCCCTCCACTTT.

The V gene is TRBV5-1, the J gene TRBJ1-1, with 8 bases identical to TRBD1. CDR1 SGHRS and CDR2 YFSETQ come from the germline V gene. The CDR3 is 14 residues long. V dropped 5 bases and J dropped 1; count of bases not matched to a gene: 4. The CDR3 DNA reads TGCGCCAGCAGGTACAGGGGGGCGAACACTGAAGCTTTCTTT. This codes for CASRYRGANTEAFF.

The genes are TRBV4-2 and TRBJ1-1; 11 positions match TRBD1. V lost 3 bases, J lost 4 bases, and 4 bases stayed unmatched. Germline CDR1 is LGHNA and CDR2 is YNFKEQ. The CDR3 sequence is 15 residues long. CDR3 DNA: TGTGCCAGCAGCCAGGTAGGACAGGGGGCCACTGAAGCTTTCTTT. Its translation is CASSQVGQGATEAFF.

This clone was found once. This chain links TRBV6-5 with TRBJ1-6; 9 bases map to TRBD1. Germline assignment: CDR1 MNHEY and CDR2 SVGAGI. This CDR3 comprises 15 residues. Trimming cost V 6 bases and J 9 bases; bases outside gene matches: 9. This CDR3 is CASRSPGQGTSPLHF. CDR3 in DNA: TGTGCCAGCAGAAGCCCGGGACAGGGCACTTCACCCCTCCACTTT.

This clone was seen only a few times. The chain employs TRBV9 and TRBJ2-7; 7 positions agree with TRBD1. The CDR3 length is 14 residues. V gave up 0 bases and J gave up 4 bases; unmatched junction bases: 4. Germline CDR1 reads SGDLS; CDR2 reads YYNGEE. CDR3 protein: CASSVGGTAYEQYF. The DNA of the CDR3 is TGTGCCAGCAGCGTAGGGGGGACAGCATACGAGCAGTACTTC.

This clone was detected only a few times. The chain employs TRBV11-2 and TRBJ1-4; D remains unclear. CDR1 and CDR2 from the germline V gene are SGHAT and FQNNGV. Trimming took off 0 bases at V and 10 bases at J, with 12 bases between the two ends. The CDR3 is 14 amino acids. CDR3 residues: CASSLDQPGTKLFF. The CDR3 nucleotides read TGTGCCAGCAGCTTAGATCAACCAGGCACAAAACTGTTTTTT. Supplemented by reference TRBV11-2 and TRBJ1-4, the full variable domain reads EAGVAQSPRYKIIEKRQSVAFWCNPISGHATLYWYQQILGQGPKLLIQFQNNGVVDDSQLPKDRFSAERLKGVDSTLKIQPAKLEDSAVYLCASSLDQPGTKLFFGSGTQLSVL.

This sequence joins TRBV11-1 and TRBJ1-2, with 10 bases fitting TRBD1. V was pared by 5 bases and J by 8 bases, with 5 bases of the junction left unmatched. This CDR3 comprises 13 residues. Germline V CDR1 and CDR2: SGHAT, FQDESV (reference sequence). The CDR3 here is CASSRTGGGGYTF. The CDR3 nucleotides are TGTGCCAGCAGCCGGACAGGGGGTGGCGGCTACACCTTC.

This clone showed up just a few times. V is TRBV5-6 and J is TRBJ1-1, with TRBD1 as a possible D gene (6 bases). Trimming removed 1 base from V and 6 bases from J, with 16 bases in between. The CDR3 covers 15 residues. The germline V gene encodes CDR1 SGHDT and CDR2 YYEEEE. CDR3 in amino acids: CASSLPGEGSSEAFF. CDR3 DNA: TGTGCCAGCAGCTTGCCAGGGGAAGGTTCCTCTGAAGCTTTCTTT.

CDR3 nucleotides: TGTGCCAGCAGCTTGGAGAGGTTCCCCACCGGGGAGCTGTTTTTT. Encoded protein: CASSLERFPTGELFF. V gene TRBV5-8 combines with J gene TRBJ2-2; D is ambiguous. The V end lost 0 bases, the J end lost 4 bases, and 10 bases lay between the germline ends. Germline loops: CDR1 SGHTS, CDR2 YDEGEE. The CDR3 sequence is 15 residues long.

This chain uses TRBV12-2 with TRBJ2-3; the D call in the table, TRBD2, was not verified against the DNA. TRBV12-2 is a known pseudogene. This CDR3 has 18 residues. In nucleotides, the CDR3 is TGTGCAAGTCGCTTAGGATTCGCGAACCACCCCTTCACAGATACGCAGTATTTT. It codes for CASRLGFANHPFTDTQYF.

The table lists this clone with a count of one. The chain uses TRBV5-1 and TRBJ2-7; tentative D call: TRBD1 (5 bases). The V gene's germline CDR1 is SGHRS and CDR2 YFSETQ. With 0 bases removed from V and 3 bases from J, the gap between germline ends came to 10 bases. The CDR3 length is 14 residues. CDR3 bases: TGCGCCAGCAGCTTGGGGCAGGGTAACTACGAGCAGTACTTC. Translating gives CASSLGQGNYEQYF.

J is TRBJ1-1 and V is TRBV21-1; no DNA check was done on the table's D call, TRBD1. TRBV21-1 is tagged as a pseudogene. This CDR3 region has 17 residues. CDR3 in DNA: TGTGCCAGCAGCTCCCGACAGGGAACCCCCATGAACACTGAAGCTTTCTTT. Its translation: CASSSRQGTPMNTEAFF.

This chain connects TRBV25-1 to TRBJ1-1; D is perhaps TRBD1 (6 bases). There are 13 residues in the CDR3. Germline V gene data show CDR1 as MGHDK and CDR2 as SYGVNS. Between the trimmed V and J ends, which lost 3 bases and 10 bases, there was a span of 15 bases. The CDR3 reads CASSELGARGAFF. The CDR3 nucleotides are TGTGCCAGCAGTGAGCTGGGGGCGCGAGGAGCTTTCTTT. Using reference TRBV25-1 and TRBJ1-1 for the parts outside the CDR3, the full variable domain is EADIYQTPRYLVIGTGKKITLECSQTMGHDKMYWYQQDPGMELHLIHYSYGVNSTEKGDLSSESTVSRIRTEHFPLTLESARPSHTSQYLCASSELGARGAFFGQGTRLTVV.

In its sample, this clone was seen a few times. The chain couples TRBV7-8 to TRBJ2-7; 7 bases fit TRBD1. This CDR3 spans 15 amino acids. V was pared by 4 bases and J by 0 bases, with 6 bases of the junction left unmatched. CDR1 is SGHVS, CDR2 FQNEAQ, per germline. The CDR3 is CASSSDRALSYEQYF. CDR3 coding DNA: TGTGCCAGCAGCTCAGACAGGGCACTCTCCTACGAGCAGTACTTC.